What follows are 7 T cell receptor beta chains derived from one specimen sequenced in a study of Graves' ophthalmopathy and Graves' hyperthyroidism. The study amplified TCR beta CDR3 regions using RNA transcripts. The first round was an RT-PCR with HTBI primers, and the second round was a multiplex PCR. From the multiplex PCR reads, TCRdb called clonotypes with MiXCR, one entry per CDR3 protein. Of 650,000 to 800,000 distinct CDR3 sequences listed, about 38% are singletons. The specimen sequenced was peripheral blood. These receptors were collected from an adult man with Graves' ophthalmopathy.

This clonotype was detected only a few times. This may come from a read error, since a much larger clone is one base off. This chain connects TRBV29-1 to TRBJ2-7; D tentatively fits TRBD1 or TRBD2 (5 bases each). Germline values: CDR1 SQVTM, CDR2 ANQGSEA. This CDR3 is 14 amino acids long. CDR3 DNA: TGCAGCGTGGGGGACCACACGAGCTCCTACGAGCAGCACTTC. Translated: CSVGDHTSSYEQHF.

The chain employs TRBV5-4 and TRBJ1-1; D uncertain. V lost 1 base, J lost 0 bases, and 7 bases lay in between. The CDR3 covers 14 residues. Germline V lookup: CDR1 SGHNT, CDR2 YYREEE (reference sequence). The CDR3 nucleotides read TGTGCCAGCAGCTTGACTGACCTGAACACTGAAGCTTTCTTT. Translated, it gives CASSLTDLNTEAFF.

The genes are TRBV24-1 and TRBJ2-5; D call uncertain. V dropped 8 bases and J dropped 0 bases, with 3 bases sitting between them. This CDR3 is built from 11 residues. CDR1 is KGHDR and CDR2 is SFDVKD in the germline V gene. CDR3 DNA sequence: TGTGCCACCACTTACCAAGAGACCCAGTACTTC. Its translation is CATTYQETQYF.

J is TRBJ2-5 and V is TRBV7-4; TRBD2 matches 15 bases. CDR1 SGHVT and CDR2 SQSDAQ come from the germline V gene. V shed 5 bases, J shed 5 bases, and the junction held 9 bases outside the gene matches. The CDR3 length is 17 residues. The CDR3 spells CASSQDGLAGGRETQYF. The CDR3 region has the DNA TGTGCCAGCAGCCAAGATGGACTAGCGGGAGGGCGGGAGACCCAGTACTTC.

This clonotype has a count of ten or more. The genes are TRBV2 and TRBJ2-2; D is perhaps TRBD1 or TRBD2 (6 bases each). CDR3 size: 14 residues. Per the germline V gene, CDR1 is SNHLY and CDR2 is FYNNEI. Trimming stripped 3 bases from V and 7 bases from J, with 12 bases between. The CDR3 region is CASSDRGQDGELFF. CDR3 coding DNA: TGTGCCAGCAGTGACCGGGGGCAGGACGGGGAGCTGTTTTTT. Variable domain in full (rest from reference TRBV2 and TRBJ2-2): EPEVTQTPSHQVTQMGQEVILRCVPISNHLYFYWYRQILGQKVEFLVSFYNNEISEKSEIFDDQFSVERPDGSNFTLKIRSTKLEDSAMYFCASSDRGQDGELFFGEGSRLTVL.

This clonotype was seen a few times. The gene calls are TRBV12-3 or TRBV12-4 and TRBJ1-2; TRBD1 matches 7 bases. This CDR3 is 14 amino acids long. J was trimmed by 8 bases and V by 5 bases; bases with no gene match: 11. The CDR3, as DNA: TGTGCCAGCAGTCTCCGGGACAGAGCAGAGGGCTACACCTTC. Residues: CASSLRDRAEGYTF.

The rearrangement uses TRBV29-1 and TRBJ1-1, with no clear D. CDR1 SQVTM and CDR2 ANQGSEA come from the germline V gene. The germline V and J ends were trimmed by 7 bases and 1 base, with 13 bases remaining between them. CDR3 length: 13 amino acids. CDR3 amino acids: CSAGGGRNTEAFF. CDR3 nucleotide sequence: TGCAGCGCTGGTGGCGGGAGGAACACTGAAGCTTTCTTT.